A single sample gave rise to the 3 T cell receptor beta chains below, sequenced in a study of patients with pleural tuberculosis. MiXCR was run by TCRdb on the reads, yielding one entry per CDR3 protein. Of just under 30,000 distinct CDR3 sequences in the sample, over 15% were seen once. Sequencing was done on a sample of peripheral blood. These receptors were obtained from a human donor with pleural tuberculosis.

This clonotype was observed at least ten times. CDR3 bases: TGTGCCAGCAGCTCCCTCGAGATGCAAGCTTTCTTT. Protein product: CASSSLEMQAFF. The rearrangement links TRBV7-2 to TRBJ1-1; D is ambiguous. CDR3 length: 12 amino acids. Trimming stripped 4 bases from V and 9 bases from J, with 12 bases between. Per germline, CDR1 SGHTA and CDR2 FQGNSA.

For this clonotype: A much larger clone lies one base from this, so it may be a read error. This chain connects TRBV12-3 or TRBV12-4 to TRBJ2-7, with a weak D call TRBD1 (6 bases). This CDR3 comprises 13 residues. The CDR3 nucleotides are TGTGCCAACAGTTTTCCAGGGGTCCACGAGCAGTACTTC. Amino acids: CANSFPGVHEQYF.

The rearrangement uses TRBV6-5 and TRBJ2-2, with no clear D. CDR1 and CDR2 (germline): MNHEY, SVGAGI. This CDR3 has 13 amino acids. The V end lost 0 bases, the J end lost 1 base, and 0 bases lay between the germline ends. The CDR3 loop is CASSYSNTGELFF. In DNA form, the CDR3 reads TGTGCCAGCAGTTACTCGAACACCGGGGAGCTGTTTTTT.